This TCR beta chain originates from a study of patients and donors after allogeneic stem cell transplantation (dated by TCRdb to the early 2020s). A note on this clonotype: The antigen it recognizes is unknown. Nothing much larger sits one base from this clone, and base qualities are not available.

V is reduced by 3 bases and J by 6 bases, leaving a spacing of 15 bases between them. The germline V gene (reference sequence) gives CDR1 as DFQATT and CDR2 as SNEGSKA. CDR3 length: 13 amino acids, cysteine to phenylalanine. CDR3 DNA is the only sequence kept; it has 39 bases, read in frame from the first base. The method behind the library was RT-PCR. The reads were generated on a NextSeq 550. TCRdb trimmed public reads at Q25 via fastp, called clones via MiXCR and kept in-frame beta chains. Here each entry gathers all rows of one CDR3 protein and keeps the most common genes and DNA. This sample comprises approximately 200,000 distinct CDR3 sequences, 38% of them detected only once. The ten largest account for around 10% of the sample.

The source is a human donor who was either an allogeneic HSCT recipient or a stem cell or donor lymphocyte infusion donor (not recorded which). It is not recorded whose cells these are; they may come from a transplant donor. The sequencing input was blood, either unsorted or a sorted T cell fraction (not recorded which). This sequence uses TRBV20-1 and TRBJ2-7, and the D gene may be TRBD1, 6 bases matching. Read as DNA, the sequence is TGCAGTGCTAGGCGAGGGGGTTCTAGCGAGCAGTACTTC. It is translated as CSARRGGSSEQYF.